The T cell receptor beta chain described here comes from a study of blood T cells in healthy people across ages. A J-beta primer mix and a sample-barcoded 5' primer were used in a second PCR of roughly 6 to 11 cycles. A template-switch adaptor that had 12 random nucleotides put a tag on each cDNA molecule. TCRdb used MiXCR to reprocess the 5' RACE reads, holding one entry per CDR3 protein. The sample includes about 770,000 distinct CDR3 sequences, around two fifths seen only once; the top ten take approximately 20%. V lost 4 bases and J lost 6, with 10 bases in between. This CDR3 spans 12 amino acids. The germline V gene has CDR1 SGHRS and CDR2 YFSETQ. PBMCs were isolated at a quantity of at least 6 million per sample.

The specimen was blood. The rearrangement joins TRBV5-1 to TRBJ1-1; possibly TRBD1 for D (6 bases). The receptor comes from a man between 60 and 75 years old in good health. The CDR3 reads CASSIGQSEAFF. CDR3 nucleotides: TGCGCCAGCAGCATAGGACAGTCTGAAGCTTTCTTT.